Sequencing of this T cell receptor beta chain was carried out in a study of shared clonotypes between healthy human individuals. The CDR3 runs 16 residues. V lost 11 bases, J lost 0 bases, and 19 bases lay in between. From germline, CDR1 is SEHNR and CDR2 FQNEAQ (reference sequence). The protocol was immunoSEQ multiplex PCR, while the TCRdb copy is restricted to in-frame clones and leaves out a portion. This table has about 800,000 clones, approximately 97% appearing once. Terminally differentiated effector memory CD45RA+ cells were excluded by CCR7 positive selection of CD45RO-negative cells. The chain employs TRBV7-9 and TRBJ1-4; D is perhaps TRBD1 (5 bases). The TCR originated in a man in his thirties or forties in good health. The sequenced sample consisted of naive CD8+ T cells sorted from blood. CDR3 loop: CAWDPGEATTNEKLFF. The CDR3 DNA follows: TGTGCCTGGGACCCGGGCGAGGCCACAACTAATGAAAAACTGTTTTTT.